These 24 T cell receptor beta chains originate from one sample sequenced in a study of blood T cells in healthy people across ages. Using a J-beta primer mix together with a sample-barcoded 5' primer, a second PCR was run for 7 to 11 cycles. TCRdb re-called the 5' RACE reads with MiXCR, one entry per CDR3 protein. The top ten hold about 21% of the sample, which has 1.8 million or so distinct CDR3 sequences, roughly 43% seen once. The sequencing sample was made of blood. These TCRs come from a human donor in good health.

J is TRBJ2-1 and V is TRBV5-1; the match to TRBD2 covers 11 bases. Germline V lookup: CDR1 SGHRS, CDR2 YFSETQ. V was clipped by 4 bases and J by 6 bases; unmatched bases: 21. CDR3 length: 20 amino acids. This CDR3 is CASSLLISGGVLRMSNEQFF. CDR3 coding DNA: TGCGCCAGCAGCCTGCTCATTAGCGGGGGGGTCCTCCGCATGTCCAATGAGCAGTTCTTC.

The gene calls are TRBV28 and TRBJ2-7, with a tentative D call TRBD1 (6 bases). Trimming took 7 bases from V and 3 from J, leaving 13 bases between them. The CDR3 spans 13 residues. Per germline, CDR1 MDHEN and CDR2 SYDVKM. CDR3 bases: TGTGCCAGCACCACAGGGTCAGTCTACGAGCAGTACTTC. The encoded protein is CASTTGSVYEQYF.

The gene calls are TRBV10-3 and TRBJ1-3; D may be TRBD1 (5 bases). The V end was cut by 5 bases, the J end by 9 bases, with 8 bases between. The CDR3 length is 11 residues. Germline V CDR1 and CDR2: ENHRY, SYGVKD. In DNA, the CDR3 is TGTGCCATCAGTCGGGGGGGCACCATATATTTT. Translated, it gives CAISRGGTIYF.

The rearrangement joins TRBV7-2 to TRBJ2-4; D may be TRBD1 (6 bases). The end of the DNA is better explained by TRBJ2-5, so the J call may be wrong. CDR3 length equals 15 residues. CDR1 is SGHTA, CDR2 FQGNSA, per germline. The CDR3 region has the DNA TGTGCCAGCAGCTTACGGGACATTGGGGTGGAGACCCAGTACTTC. Its protein product is CASSLRDIGVETQYF.

The J gene is TRBJ2-3, the V gene TRBV7-2; 7 bases line up with TRBD2. This CDR3 contains 16 residues. Unmatched junction bases numbered 10, after V lost 4 bases and J lost 3 bases. CDR1 is SGHTA, CDR2 FQGNSA, per germline. CDR3 nucleotides: TGTGCCAGCAGCTCAATTATAACGGGGGGAACAGATACGCAGTATTTT. This gives the protein CASSSIITGGTDTQYF.

This clonotype was seen a handful of times. This rearrangement joins TRBV12-3 or TRBV12-4 to TRBJ2-5; 11 positions match TRBD1. The CDR3 is 15 residues long. V gave up 5 bases and J gave up 5 bases; unmatched junction bases: 7. The CDR3 coding sequence is TGTGCCAGCAGTACCGGACAGGGGGCGGTGGAGACCCAGTACTTC. Protein sequence: CASSTGQGAVETQYF.

The chain employs TRBV10-3 and TRBJ2-2; D possibly corresponds to TRBD2 (5 bases). Germline CDR1 is ENHRY and CDR2 is SYGVKD. V lost 0 bases to trimming and J lost 13 bases, with 12 bases between them. This CDR3 is built from 13 residues. In DNA, the CDR3 is TGTGCCATCAGTGAGTCGAGCAACCGGGGGCTGTTTTTT. Translated: CAISESSNRGLFF.

The chain joins TRBV6-2 or TRBV6-3 to TRBJ1-2; D gene unclear. CDR1 and CDR2 (germline): MNHEY, SVGEGT. Trimming took 2 bases from V and 6 from J, leaving 13 bases between them. This CDR3 contains 14 residues. The CDR3 region has the DNA TGTGCCAGCAGTTACCGGACGGTGTTGGATGGCTACACCTTC. Its protein is CASSYRTVLDGYTF.

In the case of this clonotype: Germline is not matched at one junction end, which may reflect a read error. V usage is TRBV5-6 and J usage is TRBJ2-5, with 8 bases lining up with TRBD1. The CDR3 is 16 residues long. CDR1 is SGHDT and CDR2 is YYEEEE in the germline V gene. The CDR3 protein is CVSIIFLVQGGETQYF. DNA of the CDR3: TGTGTCAGCATTATTTTTTTAGTACAGGGGGGAGAGACCCAGTACTTC.

At least ten counts were recorded for this clonotype. The chain recombines TRBV14 with TRBJ2-7; 11 nucleotides agree with TRBD2. Trimming at V came to 3 bases and at J to 0 bases, leaving 1 base not matched to a gene. This CDR3 spans 15 amino acids. CDR1 is SGHDN, CDR2 FVKESK, per germline. CDR3 residues: CASSQGLAVSYEQYF. DNA for the CDR3: TGTGCCAGCAGCCAGGGACTAGCGGTCTCCTACGAGCAGTACTTC.

The rearrangement joins TRBV5-1 to TRBJ2-7; no clear D. V dropped 0 bases and J dropped 7 bases, with 14 bases sitting between them. This CDR3 spans 14 amino acids. The germline gives CDR1 SGHRS, CDR2 YFSETQ. The CDR3 nucleotides are TGCGCCAGCAGCTTGGGTCCCACCCCCGGGGAGCAGTACTTC. Translated, it gives CASSLGPTPGEQYF.

V usage is TRBV5-5 and J usage is TRBJ1-2; D not resolved. There are 15 residues in the CDR3. Trimming shortened V by 6 bases and J by 8 bases, and 23 bases separated the two germline ends. Per the germline V gene, CDR1 is SGHKS and CDR2 is YYEKEE (reference sequence). The CDR3 loop reads CASIGEGRSSGGYTF. In nucleotides, the CDR3 is TGTGCCAGCATCGGTGAAGGCAGGTCGTCGGGCGGCTACACCTTC.

This clonotype was picked up one time. This chain joins TRBV14 and TRBJ2-7, with D possibly being TRBD1 (5 bases). Germline CDR1 and CDR2: SGHDN and FVKESK. V shed 2 bases and J shed 2 bases, with 13 bases lying between them. This CDR3 is 15 amino acids long. The CDR3 DNA reads as TGTGCCAGCAGCCAATCTCTACAGGATCCCTACGAGCAGTACTTC. Residues: CASSQSLQDPYEQYF.

This clonotype has just a few counts. The chain combines TRBV6-6 with TRBJ1-1; D perhaps matches TRBD1 (6 bases). The germline gives CDR1 MNHNY, CDR2 SVGAGI (reference sequence). V gave up 6 bases and J gave up 5 bases, with 16 bases separating them. The CDR3 runs to 14 residues. CDR3: CASSPGQFGTEAFF. DNA of the CDR3: TGTGCCAGCAGCCCAGGACAGTTTGGAACTGAAGCTTTCTTT.

This clonotype occurred many times. The rearrangement joins TRBV7-2 to TRBJ2-7; 11 bases match TRBD1. V dropped 4 bases and J dropped 3; count of bases not matched to a gene: 5. The CDR3 loop spans 15 amino acids. CDR1 is SGHTA and CDR2 is FQGNSA in the germline V gene. The CDR3 DNA sequence: TGTGCCAGCAGCTCACCGGGACAGGGGGTCTACGAGCAGTACTTC. It encodes CASSSPGQGVYEQYF.

Only a few counts were recorded for this clonotype. This chain connects TRBV12-3 or TRBV12-4 to TRBJ1-6; D uncertain. Trimming took off 3 bases at V and 6 bases at J, with 9 bases between the two ends. CDR3 length equals 14 residues. Written as DNA, the CDR3 is TGTGCCAGCAGTTTCGGGCAGCCTAATTCACCCCTCCACTTT. The encoded protein is CASSFGQPNSPLHF.

This chain joins TRBV6-2 or TRBV6-3 and TRBJ1-1; D remains ambiguous. The CDR3 runs to 13 residues. Trimming stripped 2 bases from V and 2 bases from J, with 6 bases between. CDR1 is MNHEY and CDR2 is SVGEGT in the germline V gene. For the CDR3, the DNA is TGTGCCAGCAGTTACGAGACAAACACTGAAGCTTTCTTT. Amino acid sequence: CASSYETNTEAFF.

The genes are TRBV11-3 and TRBJ2-1; tentatively, D is TRBD2 (5 bases). CDR3 length equals 13 residues. Trimming took 8 bases from V and 4 from J, leaving 12 bases between them. Germline V lookup: CDR1 SGHNT, CDR2 YENEEA. CDR3 nucleotide sequence: TGTGCCAGCGGACCCGGGATATACAATGAGCAGTTCTTC. Its protein is CASGPGIYNEQFF.

The V call is TRBV27, the J call TRBJ2-7; TRBD1 or TRBD2 may be the D gene (5 bases each). V gave up 6 bases and J gave up 0 bases, with 15 bases separating them. CDR3 length: 15 amino acids. From germline, CDR1 is MNHEY and CDR2 SMNVEV (reference sequence). This CDR3 is CASSLGPPSSYEQYF. CDR3 sequence (DNA): TGTGCCAGCAGCCTGGGACCCCCGAGCTCCTACGAGCAGTACTTC.

The chain employs TRBV20-1 and TRBJ2-3, with 13 bases identical to TRBD2. Trimming at V came to 8 bases and at J to 1 base, leaving 6 bases not matched to a gene. The CDR3 runs to 15 residues. The germline gives CDR1 DFQATT, CDR2 SNEGSKA (reference sequence). CDR3 in amino acids: CSSEGTSGGTDTQYF. In DNA, the CDR3 is TGCAGTTCAGAGGGGACTAGCGGGGGCACAGATACGCAGTATTTT.

This clonotype was counted only a few times. The chain links TRBV10-3 to TRBJ1-2; no clear D gene. Trimming cost V 3 bases and J 5 bases, with 16 bases left between them. CDR3 length: 15 residues. CDR1 is ENHRY and CDR2 is SYGVKD in the germline V gene. The CDR3 region has the DNA TGTGCCATCAGTGATGACACGGAAGTAGCATATGGCTACACCTTC. This gives the protein CAISDDTEVAYGYTF.

As concerns this clonotype: At one of its ends the junction is not consistent with the germline gene, which may arise from a read error. This rearrangement joins TRBV3-1 to TRBJ2-5, with D unresolved. The DNA matches TRBJ2-7 better at its end, which makes the J call doubtful. Germline assignment: CDR1 LGHDT and CDR2 YNNKEL (reference sequence). CDR3 length: 15 residues. CDR3 loop: CVSSFPGSLSYEQYF. The CDR3 DNA reads TGTGTCAGCAGTTTTCCCGGATCACTCTCTTACGAGCAGTACTTC.

This clonotype was recorded a few times. The chain combines TRBV4-3 with TRBJ1-4; D uncertain. V shed 6 bases and J shed 7 bases, with 18 bases lying between them. The CDR3 totals 15 residues. Looked up from germline, CDR1 is LGHNA and CDR2 is YSLEER. CDR3 sequence reads: CASRLAGHPTEKLFF. DNA of the CDR3: TGCGCCAGCAGACTCGCGGGCCACCCTACTGAAAAACTGTTTTTT.

The chain employs TRBV7-2 and TRBJ2-5; maybe TRBD1 (6 bases). The V gene's germline CDR1 is SGHTA and CDR2 FQGNSA. CDR3 length: 14 residues. The V end was cut by 2 bases, the J end by 10 bases, with 17 bases between. The CDR3 nucleotides read TGTGCCAGCAGCTTACAGGGGCGCACATTGGACCAGTACTTC. Translated: CASSLQGRTLDQYF.